Presented here are 32 T cell receptor beta chains from one specimen sequenced in a study of blood T cells in healthy people across ages. Next came a second PCR, run for about 7 to 12 cycles, which used a sample-barcoded 5' primer along with a J-beta primer mix. Each CDR3 protein gets one entry after TCRdb re-called the 5' RACE reads with MiXCR. The sample consists of fewer than 1,000,000 distinct CDR3 sequences, roughly 44% of them appearing once. The sequenced sample was blood. Receptors were obtained from a man aged 60 to 69 in good health.

This clonotype was observed a few times. The J gene is TRBJ2-5, the V gene TRBV10-3; the D gene is possibly TRBD1 (6 bases). Judging by the DNA end, TRBJ2-7 fits better; the J call may be wrong. Germline V gives CDR1 ENHRY, CDR2 SYGVKD. The CDR3 covers 13 residues. The CDR3 loop is CAIGETDSNEQYF. In nucleotides, the CDR3 is TGTGCCATCGGGGAAACGGACAGTAACGAGCAGTACTTC.

This clonotype has a single count. A much more abundant neighbour one base away suggests this may be a read error. The rearrangement joins TRBV10-3 to TRBJ1-5; TRBD1 aligns across 9 bases. The CDR3 runs 14 residues. CDR1 and CDR2 (germline): ENHRY, SYGVKD. CDR3 region: CAVSEGQGNQPQHF. For the CDR3, the DNA is TGTGCCGTCAGTGAGGGACAGGGAAATCAGCCCCAGCATTTT.

This clonotype turned up a few times. This chain connects TRBV6-5 to TRBJ1-2, with 7 bases that match TRBD1. The CDR3 is 15 residues long. The junction had 8 bases not matched to a gene; V was cut back by 2 bases and J by 5 bases. The germline gives CDR1 MNHEY, CDR2 SVGAGI. CDR3 residues: CASSYLSQGQYGYTF. DNA of the CDR3: TGTGCCAGCAGTTACCTGAGTCAGGGACAGTATGGCTACACCTTC.

The chain recombines TRBV24-1 with TRBJ2-3; D not resolved. The CDR3 loop spans 13 amino acids. Trimming left V 4 bases short and J 4 bases short, with 8 bases between. Germline assignment: CDR1 KGHDR and CDR2 SFDVKD. The DNA of the CDR3 is TGTGCCACCAGTGACCTAGAATCAGATACGCAGTATTTT. Translated, it gives CATSDLESDTQYF.

The J gene is TRBJ2-1, the V gene TRBV6-2 or TRBV6-3; unclear D gene. CDR1 MNHEY and CDR2 SVGEGT come from the germline V gene. This CDR3 is 11 amino acids long. Trimming stripped 5 bases from V and 5 bases from J, with 4 bases between. The CDR3 here is CASSNHNEQFF. CDR3 sequence (DNA): TGTGCCAGCAGTAACCACAATGAGCAGTTCTTC.

This clonotype occurred a few times. The gene calls are TRBV7-2 and TRBJ2-4, with TRBD1 matching over 7 bases. Germline CDR1 is SGHTA and CDR2 is FQGNSA. Trimming cost V 3 bases and J 3 bases; bases outside gene matches: 8. The CDR3 extends over 16 amino acids. The CDR3 protein is CASSFDRVLGKNIQYF. The CDR3 nucleotides are TGTGCCAGCAGCTTCGACAGGGTTTTAGGCAAAAACATTCAGTACTTC.

The V gene is TRBV4-3, the J gene TRBJ1-5, with 9 bases identical to TRBD1. V shed 4 bases, J shed 6 bases, and the junction held 10 bases outside the gene matches. The germline V gene encodes CDR1 LGHNA and CDR2 YSLEER. The CDR3 length is 16 residues. CDR3 amino acids: CASSPGVGTGTQPQHF. CDR3 DNA sequence: TGCGCCAGCAGCCCCGGGGTCGGGACAGGGACTCAGCCCCAGCATTTT.

This clonotype was observed a few times. The rearrangement links TRBV28 to TRBJ2-1; no reliable D call. V was clipped by 5 bases and J by 0 bases, with 8 bases between them. From germline, CDR1 is MDHEN and CDR2 SYDVKM. This CDR3 is 14 amino acids long. CDR3 sequence: CASSALHSYNEQFF. Here the CDR3 DNA reads TGTGCCAGCAGTGCCCTCCACTCCTACAATGAGCAGTTCTTC.

This CDR3 is CASSVGPSETQYF. The CDR3 coding sequence is TGTGCCAGCAGCGTAGGGCCGTCGGAGACCCAGTACTTC. The chain employs TRBV9 and TRBJ2-5, with no clear D. Germline CDR1 is SGDLS and CDR2 is YYNGEE. V lost 0 bases and J lost 5, with 8 bases in between. The CDR3 contains 13 residues.

This chain joins TRBV3-1 and TRBJ1-4, with 7 bases aligning to TRBD1. V lost 4 bases, J lost 4 bases, and 6 bases stayed unmatched. Germline V lookup: CDR1 LGHDT, CDR2 YNNKEL (reference sequence). The CDR3 contains 15 residues. The CDR3 nucleotides read TGTGCCAGCAGCCCAAGACAGGGACGTAATGAAAAACTGTTTTTT. This sequence encodes CASSPRQGRNEKLFF. Full variable domain (missing parts from reference TRBV3-1 and TRBJ1-4): DTAVSQTPKYLVTQMGNDKSIKCEQNLGHDTMYWYKQDSKKFLKIMFSYNNKELIINETVPNRFSPKSPDKAHLNLHINSLELGDSAVYFCASSPRQGRNEKLFFGSGTQLSVL.

On this clonotype itself: One end of the junction does not line up with germline, which may come from a read error. The V call is TRBV28, the J call TRBJ2-1, with TRBD2 matching over 7 bases. CDR3 length: 16 residues. The germline gives CDR1 MDHEN, CDR2 SYDVKM. The CDR3 loop reads CASNPASGSSYKEQFF. The DNA for the CDR3 is TGTGCCAGCAATCCGGCTAGCGGAAGCTCCTACAAGGAGCAGTTCTTC.

Note on this clonotype: A read error may explain this, as a much larger clone is one base away. J is TRBJ2-1 and V is TRBV7-8, with 7 bases that match TRBD1. Losses at the gene ends were 6 bases for V and 10 bases for J; bases not matched to a gene: 15. CDR1 and CDR2 from the germline V gene are SGHVS and FQNEAQ. The length of the CDR3 is 15 residues. Written as DNA, the CDR3 is TGTGCCAGCAGTTCGAGGGGGCCGTCGGGTTACGAGCAGTTCTTC. Its protein product is CASSSRGPSGYEQFF. Looking up the rest from reference TRBV7-8 and TRBJ2-1 gives the full variable domain: GAGVSQSPRYKVAKRGQDVALRCDPISGHVSLFWYQQALGQGPEFLTYFQNEAQLDKSGLPSDRFFAERPEGSVSTLKIQRTQQEDSAVYLCASSSRGPSGYEQFFGPGTRLTVL.

In this sample, this clonotype turned up once. The J gene is TRBJ2-1, the V gene TRBV20-1; 13 bases fit TRBD2. The J call may be incorrect, as the DNA end agrees better with TRBJ2-7. Germline V CDR1 and CDR2: DFQATT, SNEGSKA (reference sequence). CDR3 length equals 16 residues. The CDR3 DNA reads TGCAGTGCTCTTGGACTAGCGGGGGCCTCCTACAATGAGCAGTACTTC. This gives the protein CSALGLAGASYNEQYF.

The chain has TRBV6-5 and TRBJ2-2, with D possibly matching TRBD2 (5 bases). This CDR3 comprises 14 residues. From germline, CDR1 is MNHEY and CDR2 SVGAGI. Trimming cost V 4 bases and J 1 base, with 7 bases left between them. CDR3 bases: TGTGCCAGCAGTTCTAGCCAGAACACCGGGGAGCTGTTTTTT. Translating it yields CASSSSQNTGELFF.

This clonotype was seen at least ten times. V usage is TRBV27 and J usage is TRBJ1-6; TRBD1 is a possible D gene (6 bases). Trimming cost V 5 bases and J 9 bases, with 8 bases left between them. CDR3 length: 12 residues. Germline V lookup: CDR1 MNHEY, CDR2 SMNVEV (reference sequence). The CDR3 region is CASSLQGSPLHF. As DNA, the CDR3 is TGTGCCAGCAGTCTACAGGGTTCACCCCTCCACTTT.

V usage is TRBV10-3 and J usage is TRBJ2-7, with TRBD1 as a possible D gene (5 bases). Germline CDR1 reads ENHRY; CDR2 reads SYGVKD. This CDR3 has 14 residues. V lost 0 bases to trimming and J lost 3 bases, with 9 bases between them. The CDR3 here is CAISESGQGYEQYF. CDR3 sequence (DNA): TGTGCCATCAGTGAGTCCGGGCAGGGCTACGAGCAGTACTTC.

The J gene is TRBJ2-7, the V gene TRBV20-1, with 7 bases aligning to TRBD2. The germline V gene encodes CDR1 DFQATT and CDR2 SNEGSKA (reference sequence). J was trimmed by 3 bases and V by 4 bases; bases with no gene match: 6. This CDR3 is 13 amino acids long. CDR3: CSAKGTTDYEQYF. CDR3 DNA: TGCAGTGCTAAGGGGACTACTGACTACGAGCAGTACTTC.

The chain carries TRBV5-1 and TRBJ1-2; D unresolved. The CDR3 contains 12 residues. CDR1 is SGHRS and CDR2 is YFSETQ in the germline V gene. V was shortened by 7 bases and J by 7 bases, with 14 bases between the two germline ends. CDR3 bases: TGCGCCAGCTCCGATCTGTCCCCTGGCTACACCTTC. It codes for CASSDLSPGYTF. Based on the CDR3 plus reference TRBV5-1 and TRBJ1-2, the full variable domain is KAGVTQTPRYLIKTRGQQVTLSCSPISGHRSVSWYQQTPGQGLQFLFEYFSETQRNKGNFPGRFSGRQFSNSRSEMNVSTLELGDSALYLCASSDLSPGYTFGSGTRLTVV.

The CDR3 loop reads CASTKGGGSSYNSPLHF. CDR3 coding DNA: TGTGCCAGCACCAAAGGAGGGGGGAGCTCCTATAATTCACCCCTCCACTTT. V and J are TRBV6-1 and TRBJ1-6, with a tentative D call TRBD1 (6 bases). This CDR3 is built from 17 residues. With 7 bases removed from V and 0 bases from J, the gap between germline ends came to 16 bases. Germline CDR1 and CDR2: MNHNS and SASEGT.

The chain links TRBV20-1 to TRBJ2-5; the match to TRBD2 covers 9 bases. This CDR3 has 15 amino acids. V lost 0 bases, J lost 2 bases, and 4 bases stayed unmatched. CDR1 is DFQATT and CDR2 is SNEGSKA in the germline V gene (reference sequence). The CDR3 coding sequence is TGCAGTGCTAGAGATCGGCTAGCGGGGCAAGAGACCCAGTACTTC. It is translated as CSARDRLAGQETQYF.

This rearrangement joins TRBV20-1 to TRBJ1-2; the D is unclear. The CDR3 is 11 residues long. Deletions cut 3 bases from V and 3 bases from J, with 5 bases between. Germline V CDR1 and CDR2: DFQATT, SNEGSKA (reference sequence). For the CDR3, the DNA is TGCAGTGCTAGTGCGGACTATGGCTACACCTTC. This sequence encodes CSASADYGYTF.

This clonotype has only a few counts. The CDR3 nucleotides read TGCAGTGCTAGAGCCGTTGTTTTGAGTGACAACGAGCAGTACTTC. Translation gives CSARAVVLSDNEQYF. The chain joins TRBV20-1 to TRBJ2-7; the D is unclear. This CDR3 has 15 amino acids. Germline CDR1 is DFQATT and CDR2 is SNEGSKA (reference sequence). Trimming took off 1 base at V and 5 bases at J, with 18 bases between the two ends.

V is TRBV6-2 or TRBV6-3 and J is TRBJ1-6, with D unclear. The length of the CDR3 is 17 residues. V was trimmed by 7 bases and J by 0 bases, leaving 16 bases between them. Germline V gene sequence: CDR1 MNHEY, CDR2 SVGEGT. CDR3 residues: CASTLVGRSSYNSPLHF. The CDR3 nucleotides are TGTGCCAGCACCCTTGTAGGCCGGAGCTCCTATAATTCACCCCTCCACTTT.

This clonotype was counted a single time. The J gene is TRBJ1-1, the V gene TRBV25-1, with 8 bases lining up with TRBD1. This CDR3 spans 13 amino acids. The germline CDR1 and CDR2 sequences are MGHDK and SYGVNS. The V and J ends lost 5 bases and 6 bases, in that order; junction bases with no gene match: 5. CDR3 nucleotide sequence: TGTGCCAGCAGTCAGGGGGCGCTGGCTGAAGCTTTCTTT. Its protein product is CASSQGALAEAFF.

This sequence joins TRBV7-2 and TRBJ2-7, with a weak D call TRBD1 (5 bases). The germline V gene has CDR1 SGHTA and CDR2 FQGNSA. This CDR3 contains 14 residues. With 5 bases removed from V and 3 bases from J, the gap between germline ends came to 14 bases. CDR3 residues: CASSVPGRVYEQYF. CDR3 sequence (DNA): TGTGCCAGCAGCGTACCCGGCAGGGTCTACGAGCAGTACTTC.

This clonotype was seen a few times. The V gene is TRBV28, the J gene TRBJ2-7, with a weak D call TRBD2 (6 bases). Germline values: CDR1 MDHEN, CDR2 SYDVKM. The CDR3 spans 13 residues. Trimming cost V 3 bases and J 6 bases, with 12 bases left between them. This CDR3 is CASSFEAGREQYF. The CDR3, as DNA: TGTGCCAGCAGTTTCGAGGCGGGGCGCGAGCAGTACTTC.

Ten or more counts support this clonotype. The chain links TRBV6-6 to TRBJ2-7; D possibly corresponds to TRBD1 (6 bases). The CDR3 contains 14 residues. Trimming shortened V by 3 bases and J by 3 bases, and 12 bases separated the two germline ends. The germline V gene encodes CDR1 MNHNY and CDR2 SVGAGI (reference sequence). CDR3 coding DNA: TGTGCCAGCAGTTATGCGGACAGCGACTACGAGCAGTACTTC. This translates into CASSYADSDYEQYF.

The chain joins TRBV28 to TRBJ1-1; 7 bases are shared with TRBD1. The germline V gene has CDR1 MDHEN and CDR2 SYDVKM. After removal of 3 bases from V and 2 bases from J, the junction contained 12 bases not matched to a gene. CDR3 length: 17 amino acids. Here the CDR3 reads CASSFYPTRDSNTEAFF. CDR3 in DNA: TGTGCCAGCAGTTTCTATCCCACCCGGGACAGCAACACTGAAGCTTTCTTT.

This clonotype appeared a single time. V and J are TRBV7-2 and TRBJ1-1; D is possibly TRBD1 (5 bases). Looked up from germline, CDR1 is SGHTA and CDR2 is FQGNSA. CDR3 length: 15 amino acids. V gave up 5 bases and J gave up 3 bases, with 16 bases separating them. In nucleotides, the CDR3 is TGTGCCAGCAGCACCCAGACAGACCTGTACACTGAAGCTTTCTTT. It specifies CASSTQTDLYTEAFF.

The chain recombines TRBV11-3 with TRBJ1-2; 7 bases are a match to TRBD1. The CDR3 covers 14 residues. V shed 7 bases, J shed 8 bases, and the junction held 13 bases outside the gene matches. Per the germline V gene, CDR1 is SGHNT and CDR2 is YENEEA. In nucleotides, the CDR3 is TGTGCCAGCACCCAAACAGGGGCTGTGGAGGGCTACACCTTC. Translating gives CASTQTGAVEGYTF.

The sample holds a few counts of this clonotype. The chain uses TRBV5-5 and TRBJ1-2; possibly TRBD1 for D (5 bases). The V end lost 3 bases, the J end lost 4 bases, and 10 bases lay between the germline ends. Germline CDR1 SGHKS, CDR2 YYEKEE (reference sequence). The CDR3 spans 13 residues. CDR3 protein: CASSSRDGYGYTF. CDR3 DNA: TGTGCCAGCAGCTCCCGGGACGGCTATGGCTACACCTTC.

Comments on this clonotype: The junction departs from germline at one end; a sequencing error may be responsible. The chain is built from TRBV11-2 and TRBJ2-1, with D perhaps matching TRBD1 (5 bases). There are 15 residues in the CDR3. The V gene's germline CDR1 is SGHAT and CDR2 FQNNGV. CDR3 region: CASSFGQGSSNEQFF. In DNA, the CDR3 is TGTGCCAGCAGCTTTGGGCAGGGTTCCTCCAATGAGCAGTTCTTC.